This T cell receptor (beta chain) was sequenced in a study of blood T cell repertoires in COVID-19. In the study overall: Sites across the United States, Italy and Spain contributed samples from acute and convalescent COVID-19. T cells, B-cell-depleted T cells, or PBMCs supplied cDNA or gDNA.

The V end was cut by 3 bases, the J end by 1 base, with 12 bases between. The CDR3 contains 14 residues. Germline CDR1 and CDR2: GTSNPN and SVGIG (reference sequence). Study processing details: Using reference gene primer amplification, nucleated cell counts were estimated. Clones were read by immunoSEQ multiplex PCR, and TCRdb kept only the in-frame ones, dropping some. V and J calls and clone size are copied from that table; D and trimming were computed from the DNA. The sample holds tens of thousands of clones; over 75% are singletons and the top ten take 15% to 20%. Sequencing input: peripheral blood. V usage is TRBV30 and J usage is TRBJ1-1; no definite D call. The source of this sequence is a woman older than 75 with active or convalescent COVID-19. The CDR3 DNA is TGTGCCTGGAGGGACTACCCCCCGAACACTGAAGCTTTCTTT. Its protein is CAWRDYPPNTEAFF.